The TCR beta chain described here comes from a study of T cell responses to AZD1222 COVID-19 vaccine. Study findings and constraints: Baseline seropositives among AZD1222 recipients totaled only five to seven. Recipients of two AZD1222 doses showed rising Spike-specific TCR breadth and depth. Unmutated variant regions reportedly attract nearly half of all spike-specific TCRs.

Measured with immunoSEQ multiplex PCR; TCRdb has only the in-frame clones, and not every one. Of about 110,000 clones listed, about 86% are singletons. On this clone itself: Its cognate antigen is unknown.

J gave up 6 bases and V 1 base, and 3 bases lay outside the gene matches. This CDR3 spans 14 amino acids. Germline V lookup: CDR1 SGHTA, CDR2 FQGNSA. The origin of this receptor is an adult in good health. Here the sequenced sample was peripheral blood, taken on day 0 of AZD1222 vaccination. This chain uses TRBV7-2 with TRBJ1-2; 9 positions match TRBD1. CDR3 protein: CASSLGQGGDGYTF. CDR3 bases: TGTGCCAGCAGCTTAGGACAGGGGGGCGATGGCTACACCTTC.